The 3 T cell receptor beta chains listed next were all sequenced from one sample in a study of chemoradiotherapy in HPV16-positive cancers. Libraries were prepared by immunoSEQ multiplex PCR; TCRdb keeps only in-frame clonotypes and omits some of them. The table includes approximately 1,000 clones, approximately 90% detected once. Sequences were derived from tumor tissue, sampled from a patient who underwent chemoradiotherapy. The origin of the receptors is a human donor with HPV-associated anogenital cancer.

The chain joins TRBV18 to TRBJ2-7; 8 bases are a match to TRBD2. Per germline, CDR1 KGHSH and CDR2 LQKENI. V gave up 4 bases and J gave up 3 bases; unmatched junction bases: 8. The CDR3 spans 15 residues. The chain's CDR3 is CASSQGGGPGYEQYF. As DNA, the CDR3 is TGTGCCAGCTCACAAGGCGGGGGGCCTGGCTACGAGCAGTACTTC.

The gene calls are TRBV30 and TRBJ1-2; D is ambiguous. V lost 4 bases and J 0 bases, leaving 3 bases between the germline ends. The CDR3 runs to 11 residues. Germline-derived CDR1 and CDR2 are GTSNPN and SVGIG (reference sequence). The CDR3 DNA follows: TGTGCCTGGACAGCTAACTATGGCTACACCTTC. Protein sequence: CAWTANYGYTF.

This clone has only a few counts. The rearrangement links TRBV10-3 to TRBJ2-7, with 9 nucleotides matching TRBD1. Trimming removed 3 bases from V and 6 bases from J; junction bases left unmatched: 9. Germline V lookup: CDR1 ENHRY, CDR2 SYGVKD. CDR3 length equals 15 residues. The CDR3 region has the DNA TGTGCCATCAGTGACAGGACAGGGGAGGGGGCCGAGCAGTACTTC. Translation gives CAISDRTGEGAEQYF.